Listed below are T cell receptor beta chains from one sample, sequenced in a study of OX40 agonist ivuxolimab in advanced cancers. Measured with immunoSEQ multiplex PCR; TCRdb has only the in-frame clones, and not every one. The sample has roughly 60,000 clones, roughly 87% seen once; the top ten hold 0.55% to 0.65%. This sample comprised CD4+ or CD8+ T cells sorted from blood, obtained in a trial of the OX40 agonist ivuxolimab. The receptor set was obtained from an adult with an advanced solid tumor such as melanoma, head and neck, liver or kidney cancer. The CDR3 runs from the conserved cysteine through the conserved F or W. Size is omitted from some rows. Given values are once, few, many or a class for expanded clones.

j_call,clone_size,v_call,cdr3_aa
TRBJ2-2,.,TRBV27,CASSSNTGELFF
TRBJ1-1,once,TRBV6-1,CASSIGMENTEAFF
TRBJ1-5,few,TRBV2,CASSGLSNQPQHF
TRBJ2-4,once,TRBV5-1,CASSLEGTSGKNIQYF
TRBJ2-2,.,TRBV2,CASSETPTGELFF
TRBJ2-2,.,TRBV11-3,CASSFGGLGTGELFF
TRBJ2-3,once,TRBV19,CASSIVVAATDTQYF
TRBJ2-1,.,TRBV6-4,CASSDRRGSSYNEQFF
TRBJ2-2,.,TRBV2,CASGLDRDTGELFF
TRBJ2-7,.,TRBV6-5,CASSLTLRDEQYF
TRBJ2-1,.,TRBV7-2,CASSFSATEQFF
TRBJ2-1,.,TRBV5-5,CASSFTRGTRRVGNEQFF
TRBJ2-7,.,TRBV27,CASSLRSAGLSYEQYF
TRBJ1-1,few,TRBV5-1,CASSLGTTLGTFF
TRBJ2-5,.,TRBV19,CASSNSQWQTQYF